The present T cell receptor (beta chain) was sequenced within a study of cytomegalovirus exposure and HLA in healthy donors. Study-wide background: Roughly 80 million unique TCRs from HLA-typed donors made up an early data release. Study conclusions and caveats: Later analysis demonstrated an association between a missense DCLRE1C variant and TCR beta V- and J-gene trimming. A later analysis found most CMV-associated TCR beta chains apparently HLA-restricted.

The primer mix had 60 Vbeta and 13 Jbeta primers. Data came from immunoSEQ multiplex PCR; TCRdb stores just in-frame clones and leaves some out. The profile shows 150,000 to 200,000 clones, around 80% of them singletons. For this clone: Its antigen remains unknown.

Between the trimmed V and J ends, which lost 2 bases and 0 bases, there was a span of 5 bases. CDR3 size: 14 residues. The germline gives CDR1 MNHNS, CDR2 SASEGT. The chain joins TRBV6-1 to TRBJ1-3, with a possible D match to TRBD1 (5 bases). Source material: PBMCs. This receptor was taken from a human donor in good health. In DNA, the CDR3 is TGTGCCAGCAGTGAACAGGGCTCTGGAAACACCATATATTTT. Translated, it gives CASSEQGSGNTIYF.